Shown below are 14 T cell receptor beta chains from a single sample sequenced in a study of blood T cell repertoires in COVID-19. Clones were sequenced by immunoSEQ multiplex PCR, and TCRdb holds only the in-frame ones, with some missing. The sample yields 200,000 to 300,000 clones, 86% seen once. Sequenced sample: peripheral blood. The receptors shown here come from a man aged 40-49 years who had recovered from COVID-19.

This chain links TRBV4-1 with TRBJ1-2; D is undetermined. In germline, CDR1 is MGHRA, CDR2 YSYEKL. This CDR3 region has 15 residues. V was pared by 0 bases and J by 1 base, with 9 bases between. CDR3 amino acids: CASSQDLGLNYGYTF. The CDR3 DNA is TGCGCCAGCAGCCAAGATCTGGGCCTTAACTATGGCTACACCTTC.

The chain links TRBV6-2 or TRBV6-3 to TRBJ1-2; D gene unclear. V lost 5 bases to trimming and J lost 7 bases, with 17 bases between them. CDR1 and CDR2 from the germline V gene are MNHEY and SVGEGT. The CDR3 consists of 14 residues. In DNA form, the CDR3 reads TGTGCCAGCAGTCCACCACCCCGTCAGGTTGGCTACACCTTC. Its translation is CASSPPPRQVGYTF.

This clone has a handful of counts. The chain joins TRBV2 to TRBJ1-2; D is unresolved. The germline V gene has CDR1 SNHLY and CDR2 FYNNEI. CDR3 size: 13 residues. V lost 4 bases and J 3 bases, leaving 9 bases between the germline ends. As DNA, the CDR3 is TGTGCCAGCAGTGGGGAGGATTACTATGGCTACACCTTC. It specifies CASSGEDYYGYTF.

J is TRBJ1-5 and V is TRBV23-1; 7 bases are a match to TRBD1. Being an ORF, TRBV23-1 has a function that is uncertain. The CDR3 runs 16 residues. With V trimmed by 2 bases and J by 1 base, 5 bases remained unmatched. CDR3 residues: CASSQETGLSNQPQHF. CDR3 in DNA: TGCGCCAGCAGTCAAGAGACAGGGTTAAGCAATCAGCCCCAGCATTTT.

This clone occurred once. This CDR3 is CASSLRGGGITDTQYF. CDR3 DNA: TGTGCCAGCAGTTTAAGAGGGGGGGGCATCACAGATACGCAGTATTTT. The chain couples TRBV27 to TRBJ2-3; the D gene is possibly TRBD2 (7 bases). The CDR3 consists of 16 residues. Trimming cost V 2 bases and J 2 bases, with 14 bases left between them. Germline V CDR1 and CDR2: MNHEY, SMNVEV (reference sequence).

About this clone itself: One end of the junction fails to match germline, which may point to a read error. The chain couples TRBV5-4 to TRBJ2-5; 7 nucleotides match TRBD2. Germline values: CDR1 SGHNT, CDR2 YYREEE (reference sequence). The CDR3 has 15 amino acids. The CDR3 DNA follows: TGTGCCAGCAGTTTGGGAGCGGGACCTCAAGAGACCCAGTACTTC. It specifies CASSLGAGPQETQYF.

CDR3 loop: CASSQEGEGEQPQHF. The CDR3 coding sequence is TGTGCCAGCAGCCAAGAAGGTGAGGGTGAGCAGCCCCAGCATTTT. V gene TRBV4-2 combines with J gene TRBJ1-5; D gene ambiguous. CDR1 and CDR2 (germline): LGHNA, YNFKEQ. V was pared by 0 bases and J by 7 bases, with 13 bases between. There are 15 residues in the CDR3.

This chain links TRBV5-1 with TRBJ2-7; 7 bases are a match to TRBD2. This CDR3 is built from 16 residues. The V gene end was trimmed by 3 bases and the J gene end by 5 bases; junction bases not matched to a gene: 14. The germline V gene encodes CDR1 SGHRS and CDR2 YFSETQ. CDR3 in DNA: TGCGCCAGCAGCTCGACTAGCATTGGGGCCCCCCACGAGCAGTACTTC. This translates into CASSSTSIGAPHEQYF.

Regarding this clone: In the same sample, other DNA sequences code for this CDR3. The V call is TRBV19, the J call TRBJ1-2; 11 bases fit TRBD1. Per germline, CDR1 LNHDA and CDR2 SQIVND (reference sequence). The ends lost 4 bases at V and 8 bases at J; junction bases unmatched: 6. This CDR3 is 14 amino acids long. Written as DNA, the CDR3 is TGTGCCAGTAGTACCCGGACAGGGGGCTTCGGCTACACCTTC. Translation gives CASSTRTGGFGYTF.

This clone was seen more than once but under ten times. The V gene is TRBV10-2, the J gene TRBJ2-2; D uncertain. Per the germline V gene, CDR1 is WSHSY and CDR2 is SAAADI. The CDR3 has 12 amino acids. Trimming left V 8 bases short and J 5 bases short, with 9 bases between. The CDR3 protein is CASHPLTGELFF. In DNA form, the CDR3 reads TGCGCCAGCCATCCGCTAACCGGGGAGCTGTTTTTT.

The V and J genes are TRBV6-5 and TRBJ2-5; D might be TRBD2 (6 bases). The CDR3 is made up of 13 amino acids. With 5 bases removed from V and 5 bases from J, the gap between germline ends came to 12 bases. Germline CDR1 MNHEY, CDR2 SVGAGI. This chain's CDR3 is CASSTGTVETQYF. The CDR3 region has the DNA TGTGCCAGCAGTACCGGGACTGTGGAGACCCAGTACTTC.

The chain recombines TRBV5-4 with TRBJ2-7, with 8 positions matching TRBD1. V lost 4 bases, J lost 7 bases, and 7 bases stayed unmatched. This CDR3 region has 13 residues. Per germline, CDR1 SGHNT and CDR2 YYREEE (reference sequence). CDR3 in amino acids: CASSPDRVGEQYF. CDR3 nucleotide sequence: TGTGCCAGCAGCCCGGACAGGGTGGGAGAGCAGTACTTC.

The V call is TRBV5-1, the J call TRBJ2-1; 13 bases line up with TRBD2. Trimming cost V 3 bases and J 6 bases; bases outside gene matches: 3. This CDR3 contains 15 residues. CDR1 and CDR2 (germline): SGHRS, YFSETQ. The CDR3 is CASSSGTSGVNEQFF. CDR3 bases: TGCGCCAGCAGCTCCGGGACTAGCGGGGTCAATGAGCAGTTCTTC.

The chain's CDR3 is CASSRGHGAFF. The CDR3 coding sequence is TGTGCCAGCTCCAGGGGGCATGGAGCTTTCTTT. This chain links TRBV25-1 with TRBJ1-1, with 8 positions matching TRBD1. The CDR3 extends over 11 amino acids. The germline V gene has CDR1 MGHDK and CDR2 SYGVNS. The V segment lost 8 bases and the J segment 10 bases; nucleotides outside the gene matches: 6.